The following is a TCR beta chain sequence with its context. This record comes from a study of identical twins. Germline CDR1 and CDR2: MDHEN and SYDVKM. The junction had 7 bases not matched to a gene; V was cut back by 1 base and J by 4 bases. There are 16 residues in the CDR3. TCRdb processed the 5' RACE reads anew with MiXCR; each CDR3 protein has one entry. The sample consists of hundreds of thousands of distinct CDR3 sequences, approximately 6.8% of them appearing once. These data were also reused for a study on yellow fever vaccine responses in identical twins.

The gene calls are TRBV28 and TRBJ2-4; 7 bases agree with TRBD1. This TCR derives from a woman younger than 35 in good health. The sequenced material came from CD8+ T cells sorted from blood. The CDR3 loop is CASSLYSGQEKNIQYF. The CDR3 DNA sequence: TGTGCCAGCAGTTTATATTCCGGACAGGAAAAAAACATTCAGTACTTC.